The entry that follows covers one T cell receptor (beta chain) sequence. This sample is drawn from a study of blood T cell repertoires in COVID-19. For the study at large: Samples of COVID-19 (acute and convalescent) were obtained from the United States, Italy and Spain. Sample material is recorded as cDNA or gDNA derived from T cells, B-cell-depleted T cells, or PBMCs.

In the original workflow: Reference gene primers were amplified, and this amplification served to estimate nucleated cell counts. TCRdb keeps only in-frame clones here, not all; method: immunoSEQ multiplex PCR. V and J calls and clone size are those listed in that table; D and trimming were worked out from the DNA. The repertoire holds under 150,000 clones, with around 87% as singletons. The CDR3 spans 15 residues. Germline CDR1 and CDR2: SGHRS and YFSETQ. The V gene end was trimmed by 0 bases and the J gene end by 6 bases; junction bases not matched to a gene: 1. The sequenced sample was peripheral blood. This chain links TRBV5-1 with TRBJ2-2; 11 bases map to TRBD2. The TCR was taken from a woman aged 55-70 years with active COVID-19. CDR3 nucleotide sequence: TGCGCCAGCAGCTTGGAACTAGCGGGAGCCGGGGAGCTGTTTTTT. This sequence encodes CASSLELAGAGELFF.